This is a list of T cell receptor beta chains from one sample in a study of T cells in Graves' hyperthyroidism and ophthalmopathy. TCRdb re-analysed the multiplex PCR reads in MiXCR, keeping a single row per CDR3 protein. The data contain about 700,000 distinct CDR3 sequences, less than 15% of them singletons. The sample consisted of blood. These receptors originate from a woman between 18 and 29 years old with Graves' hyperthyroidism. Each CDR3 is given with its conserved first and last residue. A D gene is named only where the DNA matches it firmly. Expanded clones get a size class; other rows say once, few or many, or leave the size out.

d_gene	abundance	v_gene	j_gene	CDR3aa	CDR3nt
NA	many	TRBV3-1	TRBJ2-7	CASRGGGGSYEQYF	TGTGCCAGCAGAGGAGGAGGGGGCTCCTACGAGCAGTACTTC
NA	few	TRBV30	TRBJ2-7	CAWSVGDFGVGEQYF	TGTGCCTGGAGTGTCGGGGACTTCGGCGTTGGAGAGCAGTACTTC
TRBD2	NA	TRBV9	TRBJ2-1	CASSVGGLAAYNEQFF	TGTGCCAGCAGCGTAGGGGGACTAGCGGCCTACAATGAGCAGTTCTTC
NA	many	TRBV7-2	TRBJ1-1	CASSWGRRTEAFF	TGTGCCAGCAGCTGGGGACGGAGGACTGAAGCTTTCTTT
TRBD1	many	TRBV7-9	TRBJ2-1	CARTGDRVDEQFF	TGTGCCAGGACGGGGGACAGGGTTGATGAGCAGTTCTTC
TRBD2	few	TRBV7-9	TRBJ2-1	CASSLAGLAGTNEQFF	TGTGCCAGCAGCTTAGCTGGACTAGCGGGGACCAATGAGCAGTTCTTC
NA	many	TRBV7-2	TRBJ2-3	CASSLDFGKGTDTQYF	TGTGCCAGCAGCTTAGACTTCGGGAAAGGCACAGATACGCAGTATTTT
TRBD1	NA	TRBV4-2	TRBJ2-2	CASSQETGQHTGELFF	TGTGCCAGCAGCCAAGAGACAGGGCAGCACACCGGGGAGCTGTTTTTT
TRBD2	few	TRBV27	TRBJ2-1	CASSSGTSGANNEQFF	TGTGCCAGCAGTTCCGGGACTAGCGGAGCAAACAATGAGCAGTTCTTC
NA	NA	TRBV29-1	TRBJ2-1	CSVDGNEQFF	TGCAGCGTTGACGGGAATGAGCAGTTCTTC
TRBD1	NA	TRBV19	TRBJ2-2	CASSRRQGKLFF	TGTGCCAGTAGTCGCCGACAGGGAAAGCTGTTTTTT
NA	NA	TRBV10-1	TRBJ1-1	CASSESIGMRTEAFF	TGCGCCAGCAGTGAGTCGATAGGGATGAGGACTGAAGCTTTCTTT
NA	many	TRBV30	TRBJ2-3	CAWSVAAGSDTQYF	TGTGCCTGGAGTGTAGCGGCGGGAAGCGATACGCAGTATTTT
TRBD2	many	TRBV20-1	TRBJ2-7	CSARKGGRFGEQYF	TGCAGTGCCCGAAAGGGCGGGAGGTTCGGCGAGCAGTACTTC
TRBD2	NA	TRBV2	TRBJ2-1	CASTGLAVDNEQFF	TGTGCCAGCACCGGACTAGCGGTCGACAATGAGCAGTTCTTC
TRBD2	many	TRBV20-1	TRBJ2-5	CSAPGLAPFAQYF	TGCAGTGCCCCGGGACTAGCGCCCTTCGCCCAGTACTTC
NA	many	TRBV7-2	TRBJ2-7	CASSLESGGASAYEQYF	TGTGCCAGCAGCTTAGAGTCAGGGGGGGCCTCCGCCTACGAGCAGTACTTC
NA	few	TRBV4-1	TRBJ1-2	CASSQDPAGLDGYTF	TGCGCCAGCAGCCAAGATCCGGCAGGGTTGGATGGCTACACCTTC
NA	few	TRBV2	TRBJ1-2	CASSEVGTSGGYTF	TGTGCCAGCAGTGAAGTTGGGACATCGGGTGGCTACACCTTC
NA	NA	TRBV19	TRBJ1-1	CASSIFSEGTEAFF	TGTGCCAGTAGTATTTTCTCCGAGGGGACTGAAGCTTTCTTT
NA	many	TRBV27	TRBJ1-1	CASSPKTGNTEAFF	TGTGCCAGCAGTCCTAAAACAGGGAACACTGAAGCTTTCTTT
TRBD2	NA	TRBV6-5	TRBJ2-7	CASSYRLGLAGGGEQYF	TGTGCCAGCAGTTACCGACTGGGACTAGCGGGAGGAGGGGAGCAGTACTTC
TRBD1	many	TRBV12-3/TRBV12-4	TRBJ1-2	CASSEGQGYGYTF	TGTGCCAGCAGCGAAGGACAGGGCTATGGCTACACCTTC
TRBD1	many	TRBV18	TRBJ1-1	CASSRQGGPTEAFF	TGTGCCAGCTCGCGACAGGGAGGCCCCACTGAAGCTTTCTTT
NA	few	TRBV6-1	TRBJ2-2	CASRERGWTGELFF	TGTGCCAGCAGGGAGAGGGGGTGGACCGGGGAGCTGTTTTTT
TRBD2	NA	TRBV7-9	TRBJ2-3	CASSRAGTSGTTTDTQYF	TGTGCCAGCAGCAGGGCCGGGACTAGCGGAACAACCACAGATACGCAGTATTTT
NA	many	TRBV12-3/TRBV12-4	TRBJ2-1	CASSRDLYNEQFF	TGTGCCAGCAGTCGGGACCTATACAATGAGCAGTTCTTC
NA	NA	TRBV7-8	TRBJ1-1	CASSLVPVMDTEAFF	TGTGCCAGCAGCTTGGTTCCTGTCATGGACACTGAAGCTTTCTTT
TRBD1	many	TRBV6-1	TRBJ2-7	CASRTGASYEQYF	TGTGCCAGCAGGACAGGGGCCTCCTACGAGCAGTACTTC
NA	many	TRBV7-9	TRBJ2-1	CASSLEERLSSYNEQFF	TGTGCCAGCAGCTTAGAAGAGCGCCTGAGCTCCTACAATGAGCAGTTCTTC
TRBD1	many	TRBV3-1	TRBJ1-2	CASSQRRQGLWHYTF	TGTGCCAGCAGCCAACGACGACAGGGCTTATGGCACTACACCTTC
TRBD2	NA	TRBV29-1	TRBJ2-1	CSVLLLSGSSYNEQFF	TGCAGCGTTCTACTGCTTAGCGGGAGCTCCTACAATGAGCAGTTCTTC
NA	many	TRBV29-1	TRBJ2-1	CSVQTSGSYNEQFF	TGCAGCGTGCAGACTAGTGGATCCTACAATGAGCAGTTCTTC
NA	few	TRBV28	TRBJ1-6	CASIRRGSYNSPLHF	TGTGCCAGCATTAGGAGGGGCTCCTATAATTCACCCCTCCACTTT
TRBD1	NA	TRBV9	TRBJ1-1	CASSVLSGTVGEAFF	TGTGCCAGCAGCGTATTGTCCGGGACAGTCGGGGAAGCTTTCTTT
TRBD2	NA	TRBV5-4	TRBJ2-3	CASSSGPTAGGPTDTQYF	TGTGCCAGCAGCTCGGGGCCAACAGCGGGAGGGCCGACAGATACGCAGTATTTT
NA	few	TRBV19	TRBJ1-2	CASSPQGSGGYTF	TGTGCCAGTAGTCCTCAGGGATCCGGGGGCTACACCTTC
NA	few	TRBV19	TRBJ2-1	CASSRWGSSYNGQFF	TGTGCCAGTAGCCGGTGGGGGAGCTCCTACAATGGGCAGTTCTTC
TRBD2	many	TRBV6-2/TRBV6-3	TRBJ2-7	CASSYPEGLPSYEQYF	TGTGCCAGCAGTTACCCCGAGGGACTACCTTCTTACGAGCAGTACTTC
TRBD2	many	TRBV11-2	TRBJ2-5	CASRARLAGWETQYF	TGTGCCAGCAGGGCCCGGCTAGCGGGATGGGAGACCCAGTACTTC
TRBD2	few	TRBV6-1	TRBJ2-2	CASSEGLARTGELFF	TGTGCCAGCAGTGAAGGACTAGCAAGGACCGGGGAGCTGTTTTTT
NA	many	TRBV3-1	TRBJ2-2	CASSQYSGELFF	TGTGCCAGCAGCCAATATTCCGGGGAGCTGTTTTTT
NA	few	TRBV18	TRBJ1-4	CASSYTSVAGAVGEKLFF	TGTGCCAGCTCCTACACGAGCGTCGCAGGGGCGGTTGGTGAAAAACTGTTTTTT
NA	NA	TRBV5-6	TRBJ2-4	CASSLGGGLGKNIQYF	TGTGCCAGCAGTTTAGGAGGGGGCCTGGGCAAAAACATTCAGTACTTC
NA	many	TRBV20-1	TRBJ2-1	CSARRLGTSYNEQFF	TGCAGTGCTAGACGACTGGGCACTTCCTACAATGAGCAGTTCTTC
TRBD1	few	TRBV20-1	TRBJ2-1	CSAPQGATSYNEQFF	TGCAGTGCCCCACAGGGGGCTACGTCCTACAATGAGCAGTTCTTC
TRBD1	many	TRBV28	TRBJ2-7	CASSSGGGAIRYEQYF	TGTGCCAGCAGTTCAGGGGGCGGAGCAATTCGCTACGAGCAGTACTTC
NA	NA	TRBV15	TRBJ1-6	CATSGSGTLYSPLHF	TGTGCCACCAGCGGATCCGGGACCCTTTATTCACCCCTCCACTTT
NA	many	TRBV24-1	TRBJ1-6	CATSDRGSNSPLHF	TGTGCCACCAGTGATCGGGGGAGTAATTCACCCCTCCACTTT